This entry concerns a single T cell receptor beta chain. This sample is part of a study of blood T cell repertoires in COVID-19. Study context: T cells, B-cell-depleted T cells, or PBMCs supplied cDNA or gDNA.

Original handling: Amplifying reference gene primers gave estimates of nucleated cell counts. The repertoire was sequenced with immunoSEQ multiplex PCR; TCRdb's copy has only in-frame clones and lacks some. The V and J calls and clone size were taken over from that table, and D and trimming were inferred from the DNA. The top ten clones hold more than 9% of a sample with 130,000 or so clones, approximately 84% of them seen once. Germline V gene lookup returns CDR1 SGHDN and CDR2 FVKESK. The CDR3 runs 15 residues. The V gene lost 4 bases and the J gene lost 5 bases, with 17 bases spanning the gap. The TCR comes from a woman in her sixties or seventies with acute or convalescent COVID-19. This sequence joins TRBV14 and TRBJ1-1, with D possibly TRBD1 on 6 matching bases. Specimen: peripheral blood. CDR3 amino acids: CASSPFRQGKTEAFF. The CDR3, as DNA: TGTGCCAGCAGCCCCTTTCGGCAGGGGAAGACTGAAGCTTTCTTT.